This T cell receptor beta chain was found in a study of OX40 agonist ivuxolimab in advanced cancers. Study-level background: The study reported partial responses in three patients: one hepatocellular carcinoma, two cutaneous melanoma. Findings and caveats of the study: The study found among the lowest clonal expansion in partial responders at 0.1-3.0 mg/kg. Clonal expansion was seen in CD4+ and CD8+ blood T cells by week 6 at 0.1 to 3.0 mg/kg.

Details on this clone: The antigen remains unidentified.

Autoimmune disease history or systemic immunosuppression excluded patients. The data were produced by immunoSEQ multiplex PCR, yet TCRdb's version contains in-frame clones alone and is incomplete. The sample holds about 62,000 clones, 75% to 85% seen once. Germline assignment: CDR1 LNHNV and CDR2 YYDKDF (reference sequence). The CDR3 loop spans 13 amino acids. The ends were cut back, 1 base at V and 6 bases at J, with 10 bases in the middle. The sequence derives from an adult with an advanced solid tumor such as melanoma, head and neck, liver or kidney cancer. The chain recombines TRBV15 with TRBJ2-7, with a possible D match to TRBD2 (5 bases). The input for sequencing was CD4+ or CD8+ T cells sorted from blood, taken in a trial of the OX40 agonist ivuxolimab. CDR3 in amino acids: CATSRGNRGEQYF. The CDR3 DNA sequence: TGTGCCACCAGCAGAGGGAATCGGGGCGAGCAGTACTTC.